This T cell receptor (beta chain) is from a study of vaccination and CD4 T cells after COVID-19. Only a few counts were recorded for this clonotype. Its antigen remains unidentified. Germline loops: CDR1 LNHNV, CDR2 YYDKDF (reference sequence). The V and J ends lost 5 bases and 8 bases, in that order; junction bases with no gene match: 14. The CDR3 has 15 amino acids. Documented treatment: 10-day PBMC culture with coronavirus spike peptide pools or control peptides (ViraFEST assay). Cultured CD4+ T cell DNA underwent sequencing with the Oncomine TCR Beta short-read assay. Each CDR3 protein gets one entry after TCRdb re-called the PCR reads with MiXCR. Counted here are some 17,000 distinct CDR3 sequences, just under 50% occurring once; the ten biggest clones make up 4.9%.

This specimen consisted of CD4+ T cells from blood, cultured in vitro, obtained before SARS-CoV-2 vaccination. The clonotype originates from a human donor who had recovered from COVID-19. The rearrangement uses TRBV15 and TRBJ1-2, with 7 bases matching TRBD1. The CDR3 nucleotides are TGTGCCACCAGCCCACAGAAGGGGGCAGGGGAGGGCTACACCTTC. This gives the protein CATSPQKGAGEGYTF.